This T cell receptor beta chain was captured by sequencing in a study of blood T cell repertoires in COVID-19. In the study overall: Whether acute or convalescent, the COVID-19 samples came from the United States, Italy and Spain. Nucleic acid was either cDNA or gDNA, and it came from T cells, B-cell-depleted T cells, or PBMCs.

The junction had 15 bases not matched to a gene; V was cut back by 3 bases and J by 0 bases. This CDR3 has 20 amino acids. Germline V CDR1 and CDR2: WNHNN, SYGVQD (reference sequence). Original handling: Nucleated cell number was recorded as an estimate derived from reference gene primer amplification. Only in-frame clones appear in the TCRdb table, and some are missing; sequencing was by immunoSEQ multiplex PCR. The V and J calls and the clone size are those of that table, but D and trimming were determined from the DNA. There are about 34,000 clones in the sample; roughly 91% occur only once, and over 10% lies in the top ten.

The specimen sequenced was peripheral blood. The TCR comes from a man in his sixties or seventies with active COVID-19. The chain couples TRBV10-1 to TRBJ2-3; 10 bases agree with TRBD2. CDR3 amino acids: CASSDSGRSGRASSTDTQYF. The CDR3 DNA follows: TGCGCCAGCAGTGATTCCGGACGAAGCGGGAGGGCCTCTAGCACAGATACGCAGTATTTT.